The present TCR beta chain was sequenced within a study of human T cells and chemical hapten exposure. Study-wide context: Diphenylcyclopropenone was administered weekly to the scalp of patients throughout the roughly 25-week study. Largely, small differences in pooled library volume made per-sample TCR yields vary.

V lost 7 bases and J lost 0, with 7 bases in between. The CDR3 runs to 12 residues. The germline V gene has CDR1 SGHTA and CDR2 FQGTGA. Time point defined: patch test 2, 6 weeks after DPC sensitization. Treatment noted: therapeutic diphenylcyclopropenone sensitization with weekly scalp DPC. This clonotype has a count of ten or more. Via MiXCR, TCRdb re-called the RACE reads, giving one row per CDR3 protein. The table records about 350,000 distinct CDR3 sequences, nearly 6.5% of them present only once. The TCR sequence derives from a woman aged 18-29 years with alopecia areata. Some clones in this sample may be carry-over from other donors' samples. This sample comprised whole blood, obtained in connection with sensitization to the hapten diphenylcyclopropenone (DPC). V gene TRBV7-3 combines with J gene TRBJ2-7, with D unclear. The CDR3 loop reads CASTRSSYEQYF. Here the CDR3 DNA reads TGTGCCAGCACCAGGAGCTCCTACGAGCAGTACTTC.